This T cell receptor (beta chain) was captured in a study of OX40 agonist ivuxolimab in advanced cancers. Study-wide results and caveats: There were also nonresponders showing low normalized T-cell clonal expansion.

This CDR3 contains 12 residues. Trimming cost V 6 bases and J 6 bases, with 11 bases left between them. Per germline, CDR1 MNHEY and CDR2 SVGAGI. Assay used: immunoSEQ multiplex PCR; TCRdb lists only in-frame clones, some missing. Here the sample spans 40,000 or so clones, approximately 86% being singletons. This clone was counted a single time. Its antigen is undetermined. This clonotype was obtained from an adult with an advanced solid tumor such as melanoma, head and neck, liver or kidney cancer. Here the sequenced sample was CD4+ or CD8+ T cells sorted from blood, taken in a trial of the OX40 agonist ivuxolimab. The chain uses TRBV6-5 and TRBJ1-1; D is ambiguous. The CDR3 region is CASSPTGPEAFF. CDR3 DNA sequence: TGTGCCAGCAGCCCTACCGGCCCTGAAGCTTTCTTT.